Listed here are 27 T cell receptor beta chains from one sample, sequenced in a study of cytomegalovirus exposure and HLA in healthy donors. The PCR was carried out with 60 Vbeta primers and 13 Jbeta primers. Repertoires were generated with immunoSEQ multiplex PCR, while TCRdb's copy carries only in-frame clones and drops some. The data hold roughly 65,000 clones, with roughly 77% observed a single time. Specimen: PBMCs. The receptors stem from a young woman in good health and CMV-seronegative.

The chain employs TRBV4-3 and TRBJ2-3; 7 positions agree with TRBD2. Germline V gene data show CDR1 as LGHNA and CDR2 as YSLEER. This CDR3 comprises 15 residues. V lost 5 bases and J lost 3; bases outside the gene matches: 8. The CDR3 protein is CASSASGKGTDTQYF. In nucleotides, the CDR3 is TGCGCCAGCAGCGCGAGCGGGAAAGGGACAGATACGCAGTATTTT.

V usage is TRBV2 and J usage is TRBJ1-3, with no clear D. Trimming cost V 7 bases and J 0 bases, with 16 bases left between them. From germline, CDR1 is SNHLY and CDR2 FYNNEI. The length of the CDR3 is 16 residues. CDR3 sequence reads: CASKYLTGNSGNTIYF. In nucleotides, the CDR3 is TGTGCCAGCAAATATTTGACGGGGAACTCTGGAAACACCATATATTTT.

This clone was found a few times. The chain is built from TRBV2 and TRBJ1-3, with TRBD1 as a possible D gene (5 bases). V was pared by 4 bases and J by 4 bases, with 14 bases between. CDR1 is SNHLY and CDR2 is FYNNEI in the germline V gene. CDR3 length equals 15 residues. CDR3 protein: CASSASRAQGNTIYF. The CDR3, as DNA: TGTGCCAGCAGTGCAAGCAGGGCCCAGGGAAACACCATATATTTT.

The chain links TRBV7-9 to TRBJ1-2, with 9 bases that match TRBD1. The junction had 12 bases not matched to a gene; V was cut back by 5 bases and J by 8 bases. Germline loops: CDR1 SEHNR, CDR2 FQNEAQ (reference sequence). This CDR3 is 15 amino acids long. CDR3 bases: TGTGCCAGCAGCCCTAATACAGGGGGCGCAAAGGGCTACACCTTC. This codes for CASSPNTGGAKGYTF.

This clone appeared once. V is TRBV11-2 and J is TRBJ1-6; 8 nucleotides align to TRBD1. V dropped 1 base and J dropped 6; count of bases not matched to a gene: 2. There are 15 residues in the CDR3. CDR1 and CDR2 from the germline V gene are SGHAT and FQNNGV. The CDR3 here is CASSLATGANSPLHF. The CDR3 coding sequence is TGTGCCAGCAGCTTAGCGACAGGGGCTAATTCACCCCTCCACTTT.

The rearrangement uses TRBV30 and TRBJ2-7, with D unresolved. Germline-derived CDR1 and CDR2 are GTSNPN and SVGIG (reference sequence). The V end lost 0 bases, the J end lost 5 bases, and 5 bases lay between the germline ends. The CDR3 is 11 amino acids. The CDR3 loop is CAWSVLHEQYF. The CDR3, as DNA: TGTGCCTGGAGTGTACTCCACGAGCAGTACTTC.

The rearrangement joins TRBV9 to TRBJ2-2, with a tentative D call TRBD2 (5 bases). Germline values: CDR1 SGDLS, CDR2 YYNGEE. V was pared by 4 bases and J by 6 bases, with 19 bases between. The CDR3 spans 16 residues. The CDR3 region has the DNA TGTGCCAGCAGCATCTTAGCGTGGGTACCTTCCGGGGAGCTGTTTTTT. Translation: CASSILAWVPSGELFF.

The rearrangement joins TRBV7-8 to TRBJ1-2, with a possible D match to TRBD1 (5 bases). This CDR3 contains 15 residues. V was shortened by 5 bases and J by 6 bases, with 19 bases between the two germline ends. Germline lookup yields CDR1 SGHVS and CDR2 FQNEAQ. The CDR3 protein is CASSHKSVGQDGYTF. DNA for the CDR3: TGTGCCAGCAGCCACAAGTCGGTGGGGCAGGATGGCTACACCTTC.

This clone was counted between two and nine times. The V and J genes are TRBV6-1 and TRBJ1-1; TRBD1 matches at 7 bases. J lost 11 bases, V lost 9 bases, and 6 bases had no gene match. Germline V gives CDR1 MNHNS, CDR2 SASEGT. This CDR3 spans 10 amino acids. The CDR3 loop reads CASRPRGAFF. CDR3 DNA: TGTGCCAGTAGACCCAGGGGGGCTTTCTTT.

This chain joins TRBV28 and TRBJ2-7; 7 nucleotides line up with TRBD1. Looked up from germline, CDR1 is MDHEN and CDR2 is SYDVKM. The J segment lost 0 bases and the V segment lost 7 bases, leaving 9 bases of the junction unmatched. The CDR3 length is 15 residues. The CDR3 region is CASTRDSASSYEQYF. Here the CDR3 DNA reads TGTGCCAGCACCCGGGACAGCGCTAGCTCCTACGAGCAGTACTTC.

This clone turned up a few times. V gene TRBV25-1 combines with J gene TRBJ1-5; tentative D call: TRBD1 (5 bases). Germline V gene data show CDR1 as MGHDK and CDR2 as SYGVNS. The CDR3 length is 16 residues. The ends were cut back, 1 base at V and 0 bases at J, with 10 bases in the middle. The CDR3 nucleotides read TGTGCCAGCAGTGAATCGGGGGGAGATAGCAATCAGCCCCAGCATTTT. It is translated as CASSESGGDSNQPQHF.

The J gene is TRBJ2-5, the V gene TRBV29-1; D is perhaps TRBD1 (5 bases). CDR1 SQVTM and CDR2 ANQGSEA come from the germline V gene. V lost 2 bases and J lost 5, with 12 bases in between. The CDR3 has 13 residues. The chain's CDR3 is CSVEIEGVETQYF. The CDR3 nucleotides read TGCAGCGTTGAAATTGAAGGGGTGGAGACCCAGTACTTC. Complete variable domain (other parts from reference TRBV29-1 and TRBJ2-5): SAVISQKPSRDICQRGTSLTIQCQVDSQVTMMFWYRQQPGQSLTLIATANQGSEATYESGFVIDKFPISRPNLTFSTLTVSNMSPEDSSIYLCSVEIEGVETQYFGPGTRLLVL.

V usage is TRBV29-1 and J usage is TRBJ1-2; a possible D gene is TRBD1 (5 bases). V gave up 6 bases and J gave up 0 bases, with 11 bases separating them. The V gene's germline CDR1 is SQVTM and CDR2 ANQGSEA. This CDR3 region has 13 residues. The CDR3, as DNA: TGCAGCGTGGAGGGGATAACTAACTATGGCTACACCTTC. It codes for CSVEGITNYGYTF.

This clone was found a few times. The rearrangement links TRBV5-1 to TRBJ2-7; TRBD1 might be the D (6 bases). From germline, CDR1 is SGHRS and CDR2 YFSETQ. With 2 bases removed from V and 3 bases from J, the gap between germline ends came to 6 bases. The CDR3 consists of 12 residues. CDR3 protein: CASSLQGYEQYF. The CDR3 coding sequence is TGCGCCAGCAGCTTACAGGGCTACGAGCAGTACTTC.

This clone turned up a few times. J is TRBJ2-7 and V is TRBV11-3; maybe TRBD1 (6 bases). The CDR3 contains 15 residues. Trimming removed 5 bases at V and 7 bases at J, with 21 bases between. Per germline, CDR1 SGHNT and CDR2 YENEEA. CDR3 region: CASSPLGQRFEEQYF. CDR3 DNA: TGTGCCAGCAGCCCCCTCGGACAGCGATTCGAGGAGCAGTACTTC.

The rearrangement joins TRBV10-2 to TRBJ2-4, with TRBD1 matching 7 bases. Per germline, CDR1 WSHSY and CDR2 SAAADI. The J segment lost 9 bases and the V segment lost 5 bases, leaving 13 bases of the junction unmatched. This CDR3 is built from 15 residues. This CDR3 reads CASSLTGSKVGIQYF. Written as DNA, the CDR3 is TGCGCCAGCAGTTTGACAGGGTCAAAAGTTGGCATTCAGTACTTC.

The rearrangement links TRBV28 to TRBJ2-4; 8 bases agree with TRBD1. The CDR3 covers 17 residues. Unmatched junction bases numbered 9, after V lost 5 bases and J lost 0 bases. CDR1 is MDHEN, CDR2 SYDVKM, per germline. The CDR3 is CASSLYRGLAAKNIQYF. The CDR3 bases are TGTGCCAGCAGTCTCTACAGGGGGTTGGCAGCCAAAAACATTCAGTACTTC.

V is TRBV4-1 and J is TRBJ2-7; D is ambiguous. V shed 1 base and J shed 6 bases, with 13 bases lying between them. The CDR3 is 14 residues long. Looked up from germline, CDR1 is MGHRA and CDR2 is YSYEKL. Here the CDR3 reads CASSQVGQVSEQYF. CDR3 nucleotides: TGCGCCAGCAGCCAAGTCGGCCAGGTTTCCGAGCAGTACTTC.

The rearrangement links TRBV9 to TRBJ1-1; D gene uncertain. The V gene's germline CDR1 is SGDLS and CDR2 YYNGEE. The length of the CDR3 is 15 residues. With 0 bases removed from V and 0 bases from J, the gap between germline ends came to 9 bases. The CDR3 here is CASSVDAGMNTEAFF. In nucleotides, the CDR3 is TGTGCCAGCAGCGTAGATGCAGGCATGAACACTGAAGCTTTCTTT.

In DNA form, the CDR3 reads TGTGCCATCAGTGAGGGACTAGCTACACAAGAGACCCAGTACTTC. Translation: CAISEGLATQETQYF. This chain connects TRBV10-3 to TRBJ2-5; the match to TRBD2 covers 8 bases. The CDR3 runs 15 residues. The germline gives CDR1 ENHRY, CDR2 SYGVKD. The junction had 4 bases not matched to a gene; V was cut back by 2 bases and J by 2 bases.

The chain uses TRBV11-2 and TRBJ2-6; 10 bases match TRBD1. CDR1 SGHAT and CDR2 FQNNGV come from the germline V gene. J gave up 0 bases and V 1 base, and 0 bases lay outside the gene matches. The length of the CDR3 is 17 residues. The CDR3 DNA follows: TGTGCCAGCAGCTTAGGGGACAGGGGCTCTGGGGCCAACGTCCTGACTTTC. Residues: CASSLGDRGSGANVLTF.

By sample share, this clone is medium-sized. This rearrangement joins TRBV5-6 to TRBJ1-6; 7 nucleotides line up with TRBD1. V trimming: 0 bases; J trimming: 11 bases; junction bases outside the gene matches: 11. This CDR3 has 16 residues. The germline V gene encodes CDR1 SGHDT and CDR2 YYEEEE. CDR3 coding DNA: TGTGCCAGCAGCTTGGGCCGACAGGGACTCATTACACCCCTCCACTTT. This codes for CASSLGRQGLITPLHF.

The J gene is TRBJ2-5, the V gene TRBV4-1; a weak D match, TRBD2 (6 bases). The CDR3 has 13 residues. The ends were cut back, 6 bases at V and 2 bases at J, with 10 bases in the middle. The germline V gene has CDR1 MGHRA and CDR2 YSYEKL. CDR3 in DNA: TGCGCCAGCAGTCGGGACTCGCAAGAGACCCAGTACTTC. Its protein is CASSRDSQETQYF.

This sequence joins TRBV6-5 and TRBJ1-1; perhaps TRBD1 as D (6 bases). Germline CDR1 is MNHEY and CDR2 is SVGAGI. The CDR3 is 15 amino acids. The V end was cut by 0 bases, the J end by 2 bases, with 10 bases between. Here the CDR3 reads CASSYSFRGNTEAFF. CDR3 nucleotides: TGTGCCAGCAGTTACTCATTCAGGGGAAACACTGAAGCTTTCTTT.

The rearrangement uses TRBV5-4 and TRBJ2-5; TRBD2 is a possible D gene (5 bases). CDR1 is SGHNT, CDR2 YYREEE, per germline (reference sequence). Trimming removed 4 bases from V and 7 bases from J, with 14 bases in between. CDR3 length: 13 residues. CDR3 residues: CASSAGGSGTQYF. CDR3 coding DNA: TGTGCCAGCAGCGCCGGAGGCTCGGGGACCCAGTACTTC.

The chain recombines TRBV2 with TRBJ2-5, with 8 bases identical to TRBD1. Germline values: CDR1 SNHLY, CDR2 FYNNEI. The V segment lost 5 bases and the J segment 7 bases; nucleotides outside the gene matches: 9. This CDR3 region has 14 residues. The CDR3 sequence: CASSPTGGTGTQYF. The CDR3, as DNA: TGTGCCAGCAGTCCCACAGGGGGTACAGGGACCCAGTACTTC.

This clone was found a few times. The chain joins TRBV5-1 to TRBJ1-1; D gene unclear. Trimming stripped 7 bases from V and 2 bases from J, with 9 bases between. The CDR3 runs to 12 residues. Per the germline V gene, CDR1 is SGHRS and CDR2 is YFSETQ. CDR3 nucleotides: TGCGCCAGCCGGCACAGCAACACTGAAGCTTTCTTT. It translates to CASRHSNTEAFF.